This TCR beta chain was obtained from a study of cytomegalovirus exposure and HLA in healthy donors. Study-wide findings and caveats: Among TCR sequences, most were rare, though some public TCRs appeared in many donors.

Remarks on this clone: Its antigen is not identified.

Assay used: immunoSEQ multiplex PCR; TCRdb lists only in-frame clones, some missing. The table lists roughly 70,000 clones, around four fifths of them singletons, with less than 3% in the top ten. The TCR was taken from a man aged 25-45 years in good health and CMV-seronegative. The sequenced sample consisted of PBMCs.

The CDR3 reads CASSPMYAGVGSPLHF. CDR3 DNA sequence: TGTGCCAGCAGCCCTATGTACGCAGGGGTGGGCTCACCCCTCCACTTT. The chain has TRBV16 and TRBJ1-6; perhaps TRBD1 as D (6 bases). The CDR3 is 16 residues long. Between the trimmed V and J ends, which lost 4 bases and 10 bases, there was a span of 20 bases. In germline, CDR1 is KGHSY, CDR2 FQNENV.